These 20 T cell receptor beta chains were sequenced from one sample in a study of neoadjuvant nivolumab and ipilimumab in lung cancer. This table comes from immunoSEQ multiplex PCR, and its TCRdb copy is limited to in-frame clones, with some not included. The sample lists around 7,500 clones; 75% to 90% were seen once. The sequencing here drew on tumor tissue, taken after neoadjuvant nivolumab, alone or with ipilimumab, at or shortly before surgery. The source of these receptors is an adult with non-small cell lung cancer.

This clone was seen a few times. V gene TRBV14 combines with J gene TRBJ1-3; tentatively, D is TRBD1 (6 bases). The V end was cut by 0 bases, the J end by 3 bases, with 15 bases between. The CDR3 has 17 residues. The germline CDR1 and CDR2 sequences are SGHDN and FVKESK. CDR3 sequence: CASSQEANRVVGNTIYF. The CDR3 nucleotides read TGTGCCAGCAGCCAAGAGGCGAACAGGGTAGTTGGAAACACCATATATTTT.

The chain is built from TRBV19 and TRBJ2-7; D not certain. The CDR3 runs to 14 residues. With 1 base removed from V and 2 bases from J, the gap between germline ends came to 9 bases. The germline CDR1 and CDR2 sequences are LNHDA and SQIVND (reference sequence). The DNA of the CDR3 is TGTGCCAGTAGTATAGGGACGGATCCCTACGAGCAGTACTTC. Protein: CASSIGTDPYEQYF.

The CDR3 here is CASSQRDRETGELFF. DNA of the CDR3: TGCGCCAGCAGCCAGAGGGACAGGGAGACCGGGGAGCTGTTTTTT. V gene TRBV4-1 combines with J gene TRBJ2-2; TRBD1 matches 9 bases. The CDR3 is 15 amino acids. CDR1 MGHRA and CDR2 YSYEKL come from the germline V gene. Germline trimming cut 3 bases from V and 5 bases from J; bases unmatched to any gene: 4.

The chain links TRBV4-2 to TRBJ2-1; 10 bases agree with TRBD2. The ends lost 0 bases at V and 4 bases at J; junction bases unmatched: 3. Germline V gives CDR1 LGHNA, CDR2 YNFKEQ. This CDR3 has 16 residues. The CDR3 DNA sequence: TGTGCCAGCAGCCAAGATTTGGGACTAGCGTACAATGAGCAGTTCTTC. Translation: CASSQDLGLAYNEQFF.

The chain couples TRBV9 to TRBJ2-3; D is unresolved. This CDR3 contains 15 residues. Germline CDR1 is SGDLS and CDR2 is YYNGEE. V was trimmed by 0 bases and J by 4 bases, leaving 12 bases between them. The chain's CDR3 is CASSVGVGLSDTQYF. CDR3 DNA: TGTGCCAGCAGCGTAGGGGTGGGTTTATCAGATACGCAGTATTTT.

The chain is built from TRBV5-1 and TRBJ1-6; tentative D call: TRBD1 (5 bases). Germline CDR1 reads SGHRS; CDR2 reads YFSETQ. The V end lost 4 bases, the J end lost 9 bases, and 20 bases lay between the germline ends. This CDR3 region has 16 residues. CDR3 DNA sequence: TGCGCCAGCAGCCAACTGCTACCCGGGGGAGGTTCACCCCTCCACTTT. Protein product: CASSQLLPGGGSPLHF.

The J gene is TRBJ2-2, the V gene TRBV18, with D maybe TRBD1 (6 bases). The CDR3 has 16 amino acids. Germline V gives CDR1 KGHSH, CDR2 LQKENI. The V end lost 1 base, the J end lost 1 base, and 10 bases lay between the germline ends. CDR3 protein: CASSPLGAGNTGELFF. CDR3 nucleotides: TGTGCCAGCTCACCACTGGGGGCCGGGAACACCGGGGAGCTGTTTTTT.

This rearrangement joins TRBV5-1 to TRBJ2-3, with a weak D call TRBD1 (6 bases). The CDR3 length is 14 residues. The germline V gene encodes CDR1 SGHRS and CDR2 YFSETQ. The V and J ends lost 4 bases and 5 bases respectively, with 14 bases between them. As DNA, the CDR3 is TGCGCCAGCAGCCTATATACAGGGAGAGATACGCAGTATTTT. Translation: CASSLYTGRDTQYF.

The chain recombines TRBV6-5 with TRBJ1-1; D is unclear. The CDR3 consists of 14 residues. V lost 0 bases to trimming and J lost 1 base, with 6 bases between them. Germline V CDR1 and CDR2: MNHEY, SVGAGI. In DNA form, the CDR3 reads TGTGCCAGCAGTTACTCGCATCCGAACACTGAAGCTTTCTTT. It specifies CASSYSHPNTEAFF.

The gene calls are TRBV19 and TRBJ1-1; D gene uncertain. Trimming removed 0 bases at V and 7 bases at J, with 6 bases between. CDR3 size: 12 residues. Looked up from germline, CDR1 is LNHDA and CDR2 is SQIVND (reference sequence). CDR3 nucleotides: TGTGCCAGTAGTATAGACAGGAGTGAAGCTTTCTTT. It encodes CASSIDRSEAFF.

The rearrangement links TRBV2 to TRBJ1-6, with 8 bases aligning to TRBD1. V was clipped by 4 bases and J by 6 bases; unmatched bases: 5. The CDR3 runs 15 residues. Germline CDR1 reads SNHLY; CDR2 reads FYNNEI. CDR3 DNA: TGTGCCAGCAGTGTGTCGACAGGGGCTAATTCACCCCTCCACTTT. Its translation is CASSVSTGANSPLHF. Combining the CDR3 with reference TRBV2 and TRBJ1-6 gives the whole variable domain EPEVTQTPSHQVTQMGQEVILRCVPISNHLYFYWYRQILGQKVEFLVSFYNNEISEKSEIFDDQFSVERPDGSNFTLKIRSTKLEDSAMYFCASSVSTGANSPLHFGNGTRLTVT.

The chain couples TRBV4-1 to TRBJ1-5; TRBD1 is a possible D gene (5 bases). The CDR3 extends over 15 amino acids. The V end was cut by 5 bases, the J end by 2 bases, with 13 bases between. Looked up from germline, CDR1 is MGHRA and CDR2 is YSYEKL. In nucleotides, the CDR3 is TGCGCCAGCAGCTCCCAGGGTGACGGCAATCAGCCCCAGCATTTT. Amino acids: CASSSQGDGNQPQHF.

This chain joins TRBV5-6 and TRBJ2-4, with D tentatively TRBD2 (5 bases). The germline gives CDR1 SGHDT, CDR2 YYEEEE. This CDR3 comprises 16 residues. The V and J ends lost 0 bases and 0 bases respectively, with 10 bases between them. CDR3 sequence (DNA): TGTGCCAGCAGCTTGGCCTCAGGACTAGCCAAAAACATTCAGTACTTC. The encoded protein is CASSLASGLAKNIQYF.

The CDR3 region is CAISSTSGSTDTQYF. The CDR3 region has the DNA TGTGCCATCAGTTCGACTAGCGGGAGCACAGATACGCAGTATTTT. The J gene is TRBJ2-3, the V gene TRBV10-3, with 10 positions matching TRBD2. V lost 5 bases, J lost 0 bases, and 2 bases stayed unmatched. Germline loops: CDR1 ENHRY, CDR2 SYGVKD. The CDR3 extends over 15 amino acids.

The chain joins TRBV6-5 to TRBJ2-7; D assignment may be TRBD1 or TRBD2 (5 bases each). The CDR3 is made up of 13 amino acids. Germline V gene data show CDR1 as MNHEY and CDR2 as SVGAGI. With 3 bases removed from V and 5 bases from J, the gap between germline ends came to 11 bases. Here the CDR3 reads CASSYRGRHEQYF. The CDR3 coding sequence is TGTGCCAGCAGTTATCGGGGCCGCCACGAGCAGTACTTC.

The rearrangement joins TRBV4-2 to TRBJ2-7, with 12 bases fitting TRBD1. This CDR3 has 17 amino acids. The V gene's germline CDR1 is LGHNA and CDR2 YNFKEQ. V dropped 3 bases and J dropped 7; count of bases not matched to a gene: 13. In DNA, the CDR3 is TGTGCCAGCAGCCACGCCCAGGGGGGACAGGGGGCGCGTGAGCAGTACTTC. This translates into CASSHAQGGQGAREQYF.

The J gene is TRBJ2-1, the V gene TRBV5-1, with 12 bases identical to TRBD1. CDR1 SGHRS and CDR2 YFSETQ come from the germline V gene. The CDR3 runs 15 residues. The V gene end was trimmed by 2 bases and the J gene end by 9 bases; junction bases not matched to a gene: 6. This CDR3 reads CASSFGTGGAGEQFF. The CDR3 DNA reads TGCGCCAGCAGCTTCGGGACAGGGGGCGCGGGTGAGCAGTTCTTC.

This rearrangement joins TRBV2 to TRBJ1-2; the D is unclear. Deletions cut 2 bases from V and 2 bases from J, with 6 bases between. This CDR3 comprises 13 residues. Germline V gene lookup returns CDR1 SNHLY and CDR2 FYNNEI. The DNA for the CDR3 is TGTGCCAGCAGTGAAATAGGAAACTATGGCTACACCTTC. Protein product: CASSEIGNYGYTF.

The chain carries TRBV11-3 and TRBJ2-7, with D uncertain. V was pared by 4 bases and J by 6 bases, with 13 bases between. The CDR3 has 13 residues. Germline V lookup: CDR1 SGHNT, CDR2 YENEEA. The CDR3 sequence is CASSSARSGEQYF. CDR3 coding DNA: TGTGCCAGCAGCTCCGCGCGGTCGGGCGAGCAGTACTTC.

V gene TRBV6-1 combines with J gene TRBJ2-3; 7 nucleotides line up with TRBD1. This CDR3 region has 14 residues. Germline V CDR1 and CDR2: MNHNS, SASEGT. The trim removed 6 bases at V and 2 bases at J, leaving 5 bases unmatched. CDR3 residues: CASRSTGNTDTQYF. Written as DNA, the CDR3 is TGTGCCAGCAGGTCGACAGGGAACACAGATACGCAGTATTTT.